The 21 T cell receptor beta chains reported below all come from one sample, sequenced in a study of T cells in Graves' hyperthyroidism and ophthalmopathy. RNA transcripts provided the source from which TCR beta CDR3 regions were amplified. TCR CDR3 regions were first amplified by RT-PCR with HTBI primers. One entry per CDR3 protein, called by TCRdb with MiXCR from the multiplex PCR reads. The sample yields 550,000 to 800,000 distinct CDR3 sequences, about a sixth seen once. Material: blood. The receptors shown here come from a man aged 18 to 30 with Graves' hyperthyroidism.

This sequence joins TRBV29-1 and TRBJ2-7; D perhaps matches TRBD2 (6 bases). Germline CDR1 and CDR2: SQVTM and ANQGSEA. The CDR3 loop spans 15 amino acids. Trimming took 7 bases from V and 0 from J, leaving 19 bases between them. CDR3 sequence (DNA): TGCAGCGGGACTGGGCGGGCGGGGAACTCCTACGAGCAGTACTTC. Protein: CSGTGRAGNSYEQYF.

This clonotype was seen many times. The chain joins TRBV20-1 to TRBJ2-1; 8 bases align to TRBD2. The V and J ends lost 6 bases and 5 bases, in that order; junction bases with no gene match: 15. The CDR3 totals 16 residues. The germline V gene encodes CDR1 DFQATT and CDR2 SNEGSKA (reference sequence). The CDR3 sequence is CSAPPLGAGVDNEQFF. DNA for the CDR3: TGCAGTGCCCCTCCCCTCGGAGCGGGAGTTGACAATGAGCAGTTCTTC.

This clonotype showed up many times. CDR3 protein: CASSVTGVSPLHF. The DNA of the CDR3 is TGTGCCAGCAGTGTGACAGGGGTCTCACCCCTCCACTTT. V usage is TRBV28 and J usage is TRBJ1-6; 8 bases agree with TRBD1. Germline trimming cut 5 bases from V and 10 bases from J; bases unmatched to any gene: 4. This CDR3 spans 13 amino acids. Germline CDR1 reads MDHEN; CDR2 reads SYDVKM.

The chain links TRBV15 to TRBJ2-7; the D gene is possibly TRBD2 (5 bases). CDR3 length: 13 amino acids. V was clipped by 4 bases and J by 6 bases, with 13 bases between them. Germline V gives CDR1 LNHNV, CDR2 YYDKDF (reference sequence). CDR3 nucleotide sequence: TGTGCCACCAGCACCTACCTAGCTGTCGAGCAGTACTTC. This sequence encodes CATSTYLAVEQYF.

J is TRBJ2-1 and V is TRBV4-1; 9 bases line up with TRBD2. Losses at the gene ends were 0 bases for V and 7 bases for J; bases not matched to a gene: 10. CDR3 length: 17 residues. The germline V gene encodes CDR1 MGHRA and CDR2 YSYEKL. DNA of the CDR3: TGCGCCAGCAGCCAAGAGGAGATTAGCGGGAGATCGAATGAGCAGTTCTTC. It translates to CASSQEEISGRSNEQFF.

This clonotype was observed at least ten times. The CDR3 protein is CASSLPTTGGTGELFF. DNA for the CDR3: TGTGCCAGCAGTTTACCTACGACAGGGGGCACCGGGGAGCTGTTTTTT. The V gene is TRBV12-3 or TRBV12-4, the J gene TRBJ2-2, with TRBD1 matching 9 bases. Germline trimming cut 2 bases from V and 4 bases from J; bases unmatched to any gene: 5. The CDR3 extends over 16 amino acids.

This clonotype was observed many times. The V call is TRBV7-8, the J call TRBJ2-1; TRBD1 agrees at 7 bases. Germline V gene lookup returns CDR1 SGHVS and CDR2 FQNEAQ. The CDR3 totals 15 residues. V shed 7 bases, J shed 7 bases, and the junction held 13 bases outside the gene matches. The CDR3: CASTRARGRRNEQFF. CDR3 in DNA: TGTGCCAGCACCCGAGCCAGGGGGAGAAGAAATGAGCAGTTCTTC.

This clonotype was found many times. V usage is TRBV18 and J usage is TRBJ2-2; possibly TRBD1 or TRBD2 for D (5 bases each). In germline, CDR1 is KGHSH, CDR2 LQKENI. The CDR3 contains 14 residues. V gave up 3 bases and J gave up 4 bases, with 9 bases separating them. CDR3: CASSPAGTTGELFF. The CDR3 coding sequence is TGTGCCAGCTCACCGGCAGGGACCACCGGGGAGCTGTTTTTT.

J is TRBJ2-7 and V is TRBV28; the match to TRBD2 covers 11 bases. CDR3 length equals 14 residues. V shed 5 bases and J 4 bases; nucleotides not matched to a gene: 4. Germline CDR1 MDHEN, CDR2 SYDVKM. DNA of the CDR3: TGTGCCAGCAGTCCACTAGCGGGAGAGTACGAGCAGTACTTC. The encoded protein is CASSPLAGEYEQYF. Drawing the rest from reference TRBV28 and TRBJ2-7, the complete variable domain is DVKVTQSSRYLVKRTGEKVFLECVQDMDHENMFWYRQDPGLGLRLIYFSYDVKMKEKGDIPEGYSVSREKKERFSLILESASTNQTSMYLCASSPLAGEYEQYFGPGTRLTVT.

This clonotype was seen a single time. V is TRBV11-2 and J is TRBJ2-3; TRBD2 is a possible D gene (6 bases). The CDR3 covers 15 residues. CDR1 is SGHAT and CDR2 is FQNNGV in the germline V gene. The germline V and J ends were trimmed by 1 base and 5 bases, with 13 bases remaining between them. The CDR3 region is CASSLVRPGGDTQYF. For the CDR3, the DNA is TGTGCCAGCAGCTTAGTCCGCCCCGGGGGAGATACGCAGTATTTT. Filled out from reference TRBV11-2 and TRBJ2-3, the complete variable domain reads EAGVAQSPRYKIIEKRQSVAFWCNPISGHATLYWYQQILGQGPKLLIQFQNNGVVDDSQLPKDRFSAERLKGVDSTLKIQPAKLEDSAVYLCASSLVRPGGDTQYFGPGTRLTVL.

In its sample, this clonotype was seen many times. V and J are TRBV7-9 and TRBJ2-1; 8 bases are a match to TRBD1. This CDR3 contains 14 residues. The germline CDR1 and CDR2 sequences are SEHNR and FQNEAQ (reference sequence). Losses at the gene ends were 5 bases for V and 10 bases for J; bases not matched to a gene: 10. The CDR3 sequence is CASSPNPGGEEQFF. The CDR3 DNA reads as TGTGCCAGCAGCCCTAACCCAGGGGGCGAAGAGCAGTTCTTC.

This clonotype was seen repeatedly, ten times or more. The chain combines TRBV12-3 or TRBV12-4 with TRBJ2-1, with D perhaps matching TRBD1 (6 bases). V lost 7 bases and J lost 4, with 17 bases in between. The CDR3 has 15 amino acids. CDR3 DNA: TGTGCCAGCACCCCACAGGGAGAGATTTACAATGAGCAGTTCTTC. This codes for CASTPQGEIYNEQFF.

The genes are TRBV19 and TRBJ1-2; no definite D call. Germline V gives CDR1 LNHDA, CDR2 SQIVND (reference sequence). The CDR3 is 14 residues long. V gave up 5 bases and J gave up 7 bases, with 17 bases separating them. This chain's CDR3 is CASSGLRLGVGYTF. CDR3 nucleotides: TGTGCCAGTAGTGGACTGAGGTTGGGCGTTGGCTACACCTTC.

This chain connects TRBV9 to TRBJ2-5, with 8 bases identical to TRBD2. J lost 0 bases, V lost 0 bases, and 4 bases had no gene match. Per the germline V gene, CDR1 is SGDLS and CDR2 is YYNGEE. The CDR3 extends over 16 amino acids. The CDR3 coding sequence is TGTGCCAGCAGCGTAGAAGGCGGGGGGAACCAAGAGACCCAGTACTTC. Residues: CASSVEGGGNQETQYF.

The chain joins TRBV3-1 to TRBJ1-6, with D unresolved. The CDR3 loop spans 15 amino acids. Trimming removed 2 bases at V and 7 bases at J, with 12 bases between. Germline values: CDR1 LGHDT, CDR2 YNNKEL (reference sequence). In DNA, the CDR3 is TGTGCCAGCAGCCAACGACCCACAATGAATTCACCCCTCCACTTT. Its protein product is CASSQRPTMNSPLHF.

This clonotype has at least ten counts. The V and J genes are TRBV7-9 and TRBJ1-5; 7 bases match TRBD1. The trim removed 5 bases at V and 0 bases at J, leaving 7 bases unmatched. Germline-derived CDR1 and CDR2 are SEHNR and FQNEAQ (reference sequence). The length of the CDR3 is 16 residues. In DNA, the CDR3 is TGTGCCAGCAGCACCGGGACAGATTATAGCAATCAGCCCCAGCATTTT. It is translated as CASSTGTDYSNQPQHF.

Concerning this clonotype itself: A much larger clone lies one base from this, so it may be a read error. The chain couples TRBV18 to TRBJ1-1, with TRBD1 matching over 8 bases. Per the germline V gene, CDR1 is KGHSH and CDR2 is LQKENI. The V segment lost 8 bases and the J segment 3 bases; nucleotides outside the gene matches: 5. The CDR3 loop spans 13 amino acids. The CDR3 protein is CASTDRVDTEAFF. The CDR3 DNA reads TGTGCCAGCACGGACAGGGTGGACACTGAAGCTTTCTTT.

This clonotype has more than one count but fewer than ten. The chain joins TRBV5-8 to TRBJ1-2; possible D gene TRBD1, 6 bases. Between the trimmed V and J ends, which lost 0 bases and 1 base, there was a span of 13 bases. The V gene's germline CDR1 is SGHTS and CDR2 YDEGEE. The CDR3 spans 16 residues. CDR3 protein: CASSLGQVLSNYGYTF. DNA of the CDR3: TGTGCCAGCAGCTTGGGACAGGTCCTTAGTAACTATGGCTACACCTTC. Using reference TRBV5-8 and TRBJ1-2 for the parts outside the CDR3, the full variable domain is EAGVTQSPTHLIKTRGQQATLRCSPISGHTSVYWYQQALGLGLQFLLWYDEGEERNRGNFPPRFSGRQFPNYSSELNVNALELEDSALYLCASSLGQVLSNYGYTFGSGTRLTVV.

The table lists this clonotype with many counts. V is TRBV29-1 and J is TRBJ2-1; the match to TRBD2 covers 7 bases. This CDR3 spans 18 amino acids. Unmatched junction bases numbered 18, after V lost 7 bases and J lost 0 bases. Germline values: CDR1 SQVTM, CDR2 ANQGSEA. The CDR3 spells CSGVREASGPVSYNEQFF. The CDR3 DNA sequence: TGCAGCGGCGTGAGGGAAGCTAGCGGTCCCGTCTCCTACAATGAGCAGTTCTTC.

This clonotype was found a few times. The CDR3 bases are TGTGCCAGCGCCAGGCTAGCGGGAGGGAGAGATACGCAGTATTTT. Its translation: CASARLAGGRDTQYF. The chain has TRBV7-9 and TRBJ2-3; TRBD2 matches 12 bases. V was clipped by 8 bases and J by 5 bases; unmatched bases: 8. Germline V lookup: CDR1 SEHNR, CDR2 FQNEAQ (reference sequence). The CDR3 sequence is 15 residues long.

This clonotype was recorded a few times. J is TRBJ1-4 and V is TRBV5-5; 7 bases fit TRBD1. Germline loops: CDR1 SGHKS, CDR2 YYEKEE (reference sequence). This CDR3 comprises 16 residues. V lost 4 bases, J lost 7 bases, and 13 bases stayed unmatched. CDR3 nucleotides: TGTGCCAGCAGCCTGAGGATTACAGGGGATCTTGAAAAACTGTTTTTT. Translated, it gives CASSLRITGDLEKLFF.